One TCR beta chain is described in this entry. The sample belongs to a study of blood T cell repertoires in COVID-19. The V end lost 3 bases, the J end lost 9 bases, and 23 bases lay between the germline ends. Germline V CDR1 and CDR2: LNHDA, SQIVND (reference sequence). The CDR3 is 16 amino acids. Participants came from some 23 US areas, aged about 18 to 95 years. Assignment of participants to cohorts was predicated upon participant-reported clinical history. Data came from immunoSEQ multiplex PCR; TCRdb stores just in-frame clones and leaves some out. The table records more than 150,000 clones, 75% to 90% of them present only once.

This chain joins TRBV19 and TRBJ1-1, with unresolved D. The receptor comes from a woman between 55 and 75 years old who had recovered from COVID-19. Specimen: PBMCs or T cells enriched from blood (not recorded which). CDR3 sequence (DNA): TGTGCCAGTAGTATGGGGTATCGAGGGCCGGACTCCAAAGCTTTCTTT. As protein: CASSMGYRGPDSKAFF.